The 23 T cell receptor beta chains reported below all come from one sample, sequenced in a study of T cell changes during pregnancy in multiple sclerosis (dated by TCRdb to about 2019). The method was the immunoSEQ multiplex PCR assay. In its TCRdb copy, this immuneACCESS table keeps in-frame sequences only and misses some clones. Where compared with another copy, unresolved V genes explain less than half of these, and the others have no known cause. This sample holds about 28,000 clones; under 90% were observed only once. Roughly 0.6% of the sample rests with the top ten. This sample comprised CD4+ T cells from peripheral blood mononuclear cells, obtained in the first trimester of pregnancy. The receptors stem from a female donor in good health, enrolled as a control in a pregnancy study.

The rearrangement links TRBV7-2 to TRBJ1-1; 8 bases map to TRBD1. Trimming cost V 3 bases and J 5 bases; bases outside gene matches: 5. There are 14 residues in the CDR3. Germline CDR1 is SGHTA and CDR2 is FQGNSA. Here the CDR3 DNA reads TGTGCCAGCAGCTTCAAAACAGGGGGTACTGAAGCTTTCTTT. Translated: CASSFKTGGTEAFF.

V is TRBV4-1 and J is TRBJ2-7; D is unclear. CDR3 length: 15 residues. V was cut by 0 bases and J by 2 bases, with 11 bases left in between. CDR1 and CDR2 (germline): MGHRA, YSYEKL. CDR3 bases: TGCGCCAGCAGCCAAGATCCAGGAAAGGCCTACGAGCAGTACTTC. Translation gives CASSQDPGKAYEQYF.

This clone was found once. The rearrangement links TRBV5-1 to TRBJ2-5, with a possible D match to TRBD1 (6 bases). Trimming removed 4 bases from V and 5 bases from J, with 15 bases in between. This CDR3 is 14 amino acids long. Per the germline V gene, CDR1 is SGHRS and CDR2 is YFSETQ. The chain's CDR3 is CASSVTGLGETQYF. The CDR3, as DNA: TGCGCCAGCAGCGTTACAGGGCTCGGGGAGACCCAGTACTTC.

The rearrangement joins TRBV7-3 to TRBJ2-1; TRBD1 aligns across 9 bases. The CDR3 runs 15 residues. Trimming removed 4 bases from V and 8 bases from J; junction bases left unmatched: 9. The germline CDR1 and CDR2 sequences are SGHTA and FQGTGA. CDR3 in DNA: TGTGCCAGCAGCTCCACCCGGGACAGGGTCGATGAGCAGTTCTTC. It encodes CASSSTRDRVDEQFF. Variable domain in full (rest from reference TRBV7-3 and TRBJ2-1): GAGVSQTPSNKVTEKGKYVELRCDPISGHTALYWYRQSLGQGPEFLIYFQGTGAADDSGLPNDRFFAVRPEGSVSTLKIQRTERGDSAVYLCASSSTRDRVDEQFFGPGTRLTVL.

J is TRBJ1-2 and V is TRBV6-1; TRBD1 agrees at 7 bases. The CDR3 spans 14 residues. V trimming: 6 bases; J trimming: 7 bases; junction bases outside the gene matches: 11. CDR1 and CDR2 from the germline V gene are MNHNS and SASEGT. CDR3 DNA: TGTGCCAGCAGCCGACAGGGTGGGAGCGGTGGCTACACCTTC. This codes for CASSRQGGSGGYTF.

The chain has TRBV5-6 and TRBJ1-3; D is possibly TRBD1 (6 bases). Germline assignment: CDR1 SGHDT and CDR2 YYEEEE. V shed 1 base and J shed 1 base, with 15 bases lying between them. The CDR3 is made up of 17 amino acids. The CDR3 sequence is CASSLKQGVVSGNTIYF. The CDR3 nucleotides read TGTGCCAGCAGCTTGAAACAGGGAGTAGTGTCTGGAAACACCATATATTTT.

The chain combines TRBV5-4 with TRBJ2-1, with 7 bases lining up with TRBD2. Germline V CDR1 and CDR2: SGHNT, YYREEE (reference sequence). The CDR3 has 15 amino acids. The trim removed 4 bases at V and 8 bases at J, leaving 12 bases unmatched. CDR3 in amino acids: CASSGNGGGWYEQFF. The CDR3 DNA reads TGTGCCAGCAGCGGGAATGGGGGGGGTTGGTATGAGCAGTTCTTC.

V gene TRBV9 combines with J gene TRBJ2-1; the D gene is possibly TRBD2 (5 bases). Trimming pared 0 bases from V and 8 bases from J, leaving 21 bases between. The CDR3 totals 17 residues. Germline CDR1 SGDLS, CDR2 YYNGEE. CDR3 coding DNA: TGTGCCAGCAGCGTAGGCGTTGGGCTAGCAGGTGGGGATGAGCAGTTCTTC. Protein: CASSVGVGLAGGDEQFF.

The genes are TRBV5-1 and TRBJ2-3; D remains unclear. Trimming cost V 2 bases and J 5 bases, with 6 bases left between them. CDR1 is SGHRS, CDR2 YFSETQ, per germline. There are 12 residues in the CDR3. The CDR3 loop reads CASSFSRDTQYF. CDR3 DNA: TGCGCCAGCAGCTTCTCGAGAGATACGCAGTATTTT.

V and J are TRBV19 and TRBJ1-3, with D maybe TRBD1 (5 bases). Germline CDR1 and CDR2: LNHDA and SQIVND (reference sequence). V lost 7 bases to trimming and J lost 8 bases, with 21 bases between them. The CDR3 is 15 residues long. CDR3 DNA sequence: TGTGCCAGTATGCAAGGGCAGGGTGCCTCATACACCATATATTTT. This encodes CASMQGQGASYTIYF.

The CDR3 nucleotides read TGTGCCTGGGCACGGGACAGACCCTTTCTGATGAACACTGAAGCTTTCTTT. Amino acid sequence: CAWARDRPFLMNTEAFF. V gene TRBV30 combines with J gene TRBJ1-1; 7 nucleotides line up with TRBD1. CDR3 length equals 17 residues. With V trimmed by 5 bases and J by 0 bases, 15 bases remained unmatched. Germline V gene lookup returns CDR1 GTSNPN and CDR2 SVGIG (reference sequence). Looking up the rest from reference TRBV30 and TRBJ1-1 gives the full variable domain: SQTIHQWPATLVQPVGSPLSLECTVEGTSNPNLYWYRQAAGRGLQLLFYSVGIGQISSEVPQNLSASRPQDRQFILSSKKLLLSDSGFYLCAWARDRPFLMNTEAFFGQGTRLTVV.

The chain links TRBV2 to TRBJ2-7; 9 bases are a match to TRBD1. The CDR3 loop spans 19 amino acids. V was clipped by 4 bases and J by 0 bases; unmatched bases: 16. The V gene's germline CDR1 is SNHLY and CDR2 FYNNEI. The chain's CDR3 is CASSASRSLGTGISYEQYF. The CDR3 region has the DNA TGTGCCAGCAGTGCTTCTAGGTCCCTCGGGACAGGGATCTCCTACGAGCAGTACTTC.

Only a few counts were recorded for this clone. The CDR3 loop reads CASSLGGRAGGEQFF. The DNA of the CDR3 is TGTGCCAGCAGCTTAGGCGGGAGGGCCGGTGGGGAGCAGTTCTTC. The chain recombines TRBV11-3 with TRBJ2-1, with 9 bases that match TRBD2. Looked up from germline, CDR1 is SGHNT and CDR2 is YENEEA. The CDR3 runs to 15 residues. V was clipped by 1 base and J by 10 bases; unmatched bases: 8.

The chain carries TRBV5-1 and TRBJ1-2; the D gene is possibly TRBD1 (5 bases). CDR3 size: 14 residues. Looked up from germline, CDR1 is SGHRS and CDR2 is YFSETQ. Between the trimmed V and J ends, which lost 1 base and 7 bases, there was a span of 14 bases. The CDR3 DNA reads TGCGCCAGCAGCTTGATTCCAGGGCCGTCTGGCTACACCTTC. This sequence encodes CASSLIPGPSGYTF.

This clone was recorded a few times. This chain uses TRBV25-1 with TRBJ2-2; maybe TRBD2 (6 bases). This CDR3 spans 15 amino acids. The germline V gene encodes CDR1 MGHDK and CDR2 SYGVNS. Trimming left V 6 bases short and J 2 bases short, with 13 bases between. This chain's CDR3 is CASSPPGDNTGELFF. CDR3 nucleotide sequence: TGTGCCAGCAGCCCTCCGGGGGACAACACCGGGGAGCTGTTTTTT.

The V call is TRBV15, the J call TRBJ2-5, with TRBD2 matching over 14 bases. CDR3 length: 19 amino acids. Trimming removed 5 bases from V and 5 bases from J; junction bases left unmatched: 16. Germline V gene lookup returns CDR1 LNHNV and CDR2 YYDKDF (reference sequence). CDR3 region: CATSVGPGLAGALGETQYF. CDR3 bases: TGTGCCACCAGCGTGGGACCGGGACTAGCGGGGGCGCTGGGCGAGACCCAGTACTTC.

The chain carries TRBV7-2 and TRBJ1-1; TRBD1 agrees at 9 bases. The CDR3 is made up of 14 amino acids. The V and J ends lost 3 bases and 6 bases, in that order; junction bases with no gene match: 5. Germline V gene data show CDR1 as SGHTA and CDR2 as FQGNSA. This CDR3 reads CASSFGQGSPEAFF. CDR3 in DNA: TGTGCCAGCAGCTTCGGACAGGGGAGCCCTGAAGCTTTCTTT.

The genes are TRBV6-5 and TRBJ1-1, with TRBD1 identical over 7 bases. Germline CDR1 MNHEY, CDR2 SVGAGI. The CDR3 runs 15 residues. V shed 6 bases, J shed 3 bases, and the junction held 10 bases outside the gene matches. The CDR3 spells CASSSPTGPYTEAFF. CDR3 sequence (DNA): TGTGCCAGCAGCTCTCCGACAGGGCCGTACACTGAAGCTTTCTTT.

This clone was seen only a few times. This sequence joins TRBV7-2 and TRBJ2-2; D is undetermined. Germline lookup yields CDR1 SGHTA and CDR2 FQGNSA. Trimming removed 3 bases from V and 6 bases from J, with 11 bases in between. The CDR3 has 14 amino acids. The CDR3 region has the DNA TGTGCCAGCAGCTTCAAAAGTTCGGCCGGGGAGCTGTTTTTT. It yields the protein CASSFKSSAGELFF.

This chain connects TRBV7-6 to TRBJ2-5, with 10 bases that match TRBD2. The length of the CDR3 is 15 residues. The germline V gene encodes CDR1 SGHVS and CDR2 FNYEAQ. V lost 2 bases to trimming and J lost 5 bases; unmatched junction nucleotides: 5. Here the CDR3 DNA reads TGTGCCAGCAGCTTAAAGCAAGCGGGGGGGGAGACCCAGTACTTC. Protein: CASSLKQAGGETQYF.

The genes are TRBV13 and TRBJ1-3; a weak D match, TRBD1 (5 bases). The CDR3 is 14 amino acids. V was cut by 5 bases and J by 8 bases, with 16 bases left in between. CDR1 is PRHDT, CDR2 FYEKMQ, per germline (reference sequence). The CDR3 DNA is TGTGCCAGCAGCATACTGGGGGGGGAGTACACCATATATTTT. Its protein product is CASSILGGEYTIYF.

The chain has TRBV29-1 and TRBJ2-3; 7 nucleotides line up with TRBD2. Germline V gives CDR1 SQVTM, CDR2 ANQGSEA. Unmatched junction bases numbered 14, after V lost 6 bases and J lost 8 bases. CDR3 length equals 14 residues. CDR3 amino acids: CSVCTTGTMCTQYF. The CDR3 region has the DNA TGCAGCGTCTGCACAACCGGGACTATGTGTACGCAGTATTTT.

The chain uses TRBV7-3 and TRBJ2-5; TRBD1 matches at 7 bases. V gave up 1 base and J gave up 5 bases; unmatched junction bases: 4. This CDR3 is 14 amino acids long. From germline, CDR1 is SGHTA and CDR2 FQGTGA. This chain's CDR3 is CASSLIGGLETQYF. As DNA, the CDR3 is TGTGCCAGCAGCTTAATAGGGGGCTTGGAGACCCAGTACTTC.